This T cell receptor (beta chain) was retrieved from a study of blood T cell repertoires in COVID-19. The wider study: T cells, B-cell-depleted T cells, or PBMCs supplied cDNA or gDNA.

Method: immunoSEQ multiplex PCR; TCRdb's copy keeps in-frame clones and lacks some. The sample consists of tens of thousands of clones, roughly 87% of them appearing once. The table lists this clone with a count of one. This CDR3 is built from 16 residues. The V gene's germline CDR1 is SGHNT and CDR2 YENEEA. Trimming removed 4 bases at V and 4 bases at J, with 17 bases between. This clonotype was sampled from a human donor in a cohort sampled during active COVID-19. The specimen was peripheral blood. V is TRBV11-3 and J is TRBJ2-1, with D possibly TRBD2 on 6 matching bases. The CDR3: CASSSRPTSRYNEQFF. CDR3 in DNA: TGTGCCAGCAGCTCCCGCCCGACTAGTCGATACAATGAGCAGTTCTTC.